Sequencing of this TCR beta chain was carried out in a study of radiotherapy plus CTLA-4 blockade in lung cancer. Overall study: Among all patients, 15% to 20% showed objective responses, while 30% to 35% had disease control. Study results and caveats: Reports state that early shifts in blood T cell clones, with interferon-beta, best predicted response. After treatment with radiotherapy plus ipilimumab, TCR clones that came from the tumor expanded in blood.

In germline, CDR1 is KGHSH, CDR2 LQKENI. This CDR3 contains 14 residues. Trimming stripped 2 bases from V and 3 bases from J, with 10 bases between. Concerning this clone: Its antigen is unidentified.

Sequenced by immunoSEQ multiplex PCR; TCRdb stores in-frame clones only, minus some. The sample holds tens of thousands of clones, around nine tenths seen once. Treatment of patients with chemo-refractory metastatic non-small-cell lung cancer consisted of focal radiation plus CTLA-4 blockade with ipilimumab. The TCR comes from a human donor with non-small cell lung cancer that progressed on radiotherapy plus ipilimumab. The genes are TRBV18 and TRBJ1-1; TRBD1 might be the D (5 bases). The starting material was peripheral blood, obtained from a patient treated with radiotherapy plus ipilimumab. The CDR3 reads CASSPFSRDTEAFF. Written as DNA, the CDR3 is TGTGCCAGCTCACCATTCAGCAGGGACACTGAAGCTTTCTTT.